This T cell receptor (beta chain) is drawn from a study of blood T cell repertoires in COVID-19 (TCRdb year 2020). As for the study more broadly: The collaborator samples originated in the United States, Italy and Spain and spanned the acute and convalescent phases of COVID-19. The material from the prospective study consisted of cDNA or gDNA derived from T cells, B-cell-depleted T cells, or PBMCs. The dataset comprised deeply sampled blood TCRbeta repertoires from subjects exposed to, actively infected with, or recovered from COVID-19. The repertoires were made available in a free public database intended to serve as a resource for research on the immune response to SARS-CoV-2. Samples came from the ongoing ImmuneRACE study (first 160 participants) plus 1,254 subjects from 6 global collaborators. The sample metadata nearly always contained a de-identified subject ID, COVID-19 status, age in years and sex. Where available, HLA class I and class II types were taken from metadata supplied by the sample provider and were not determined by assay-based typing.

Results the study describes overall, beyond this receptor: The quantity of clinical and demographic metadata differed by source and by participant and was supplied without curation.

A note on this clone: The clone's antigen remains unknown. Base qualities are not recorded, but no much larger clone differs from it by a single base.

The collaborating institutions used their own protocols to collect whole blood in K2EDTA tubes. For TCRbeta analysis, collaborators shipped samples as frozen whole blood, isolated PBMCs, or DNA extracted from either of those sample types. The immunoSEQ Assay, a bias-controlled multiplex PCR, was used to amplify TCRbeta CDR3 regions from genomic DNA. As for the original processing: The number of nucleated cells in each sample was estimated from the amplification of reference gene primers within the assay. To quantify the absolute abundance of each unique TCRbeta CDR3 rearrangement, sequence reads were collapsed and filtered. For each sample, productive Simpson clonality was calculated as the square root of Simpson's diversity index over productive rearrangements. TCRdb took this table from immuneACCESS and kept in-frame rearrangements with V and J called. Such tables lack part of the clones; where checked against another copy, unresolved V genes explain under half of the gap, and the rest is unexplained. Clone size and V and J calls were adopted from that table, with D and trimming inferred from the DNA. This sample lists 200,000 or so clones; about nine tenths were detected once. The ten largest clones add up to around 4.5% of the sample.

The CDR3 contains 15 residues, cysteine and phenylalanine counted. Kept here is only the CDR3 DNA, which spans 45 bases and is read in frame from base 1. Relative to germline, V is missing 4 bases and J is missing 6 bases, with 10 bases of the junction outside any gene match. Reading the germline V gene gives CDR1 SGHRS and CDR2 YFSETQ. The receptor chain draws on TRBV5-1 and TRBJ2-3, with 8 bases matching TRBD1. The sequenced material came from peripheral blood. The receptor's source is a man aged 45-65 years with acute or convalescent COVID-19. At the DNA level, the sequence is TGCGCCAGCAGCGTGGGACAGGCACTCTGGGATACGCAGTATTTT. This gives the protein CASSVGQALWDTQYF.